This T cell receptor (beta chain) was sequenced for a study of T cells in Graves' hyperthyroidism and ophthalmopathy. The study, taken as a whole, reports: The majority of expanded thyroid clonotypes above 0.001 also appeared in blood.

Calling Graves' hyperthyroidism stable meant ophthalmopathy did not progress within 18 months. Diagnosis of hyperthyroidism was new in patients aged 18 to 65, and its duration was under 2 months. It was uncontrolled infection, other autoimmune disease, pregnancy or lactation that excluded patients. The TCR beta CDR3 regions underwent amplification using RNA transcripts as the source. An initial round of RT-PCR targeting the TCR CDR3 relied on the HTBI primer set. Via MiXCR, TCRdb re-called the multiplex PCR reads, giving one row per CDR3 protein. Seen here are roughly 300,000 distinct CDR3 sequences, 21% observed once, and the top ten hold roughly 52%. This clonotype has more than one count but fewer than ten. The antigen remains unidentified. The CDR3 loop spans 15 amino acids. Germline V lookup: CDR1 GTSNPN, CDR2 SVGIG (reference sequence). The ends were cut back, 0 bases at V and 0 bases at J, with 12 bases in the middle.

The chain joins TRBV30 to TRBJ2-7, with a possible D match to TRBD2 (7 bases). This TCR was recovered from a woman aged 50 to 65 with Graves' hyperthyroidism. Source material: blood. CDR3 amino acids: CAWSVRGAGSYEQYF. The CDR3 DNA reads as TGTGCCTGGAGTGTACGGGGGGCAGGCTCCTACGAGCAGTACTTC.